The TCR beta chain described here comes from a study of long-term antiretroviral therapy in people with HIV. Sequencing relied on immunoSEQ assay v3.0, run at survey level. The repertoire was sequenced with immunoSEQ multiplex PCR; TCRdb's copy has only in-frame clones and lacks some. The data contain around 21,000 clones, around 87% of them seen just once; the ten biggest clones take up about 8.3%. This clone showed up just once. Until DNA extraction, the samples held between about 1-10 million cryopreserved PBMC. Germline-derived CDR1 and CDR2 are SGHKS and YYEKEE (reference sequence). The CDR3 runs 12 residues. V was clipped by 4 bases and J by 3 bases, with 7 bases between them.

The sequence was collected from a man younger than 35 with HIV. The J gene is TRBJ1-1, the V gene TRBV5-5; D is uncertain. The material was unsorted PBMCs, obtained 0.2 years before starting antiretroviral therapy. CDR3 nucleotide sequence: TGTGCCAGCAGCCTCGGGCACACTGAAGCTTTCTTT. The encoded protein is CASSLGHTEAFF.